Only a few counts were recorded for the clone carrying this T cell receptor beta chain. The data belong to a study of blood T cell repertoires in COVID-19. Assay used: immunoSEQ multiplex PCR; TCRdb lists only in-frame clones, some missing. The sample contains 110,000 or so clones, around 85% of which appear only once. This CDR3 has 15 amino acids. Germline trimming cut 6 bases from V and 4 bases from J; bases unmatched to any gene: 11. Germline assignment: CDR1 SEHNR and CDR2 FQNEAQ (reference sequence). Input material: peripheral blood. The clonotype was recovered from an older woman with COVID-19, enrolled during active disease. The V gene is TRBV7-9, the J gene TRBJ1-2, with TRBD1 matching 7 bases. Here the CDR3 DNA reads TGTGCCAGCAGTCCCGACCCGGACAGGACCTATGGCTACACCTTC. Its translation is CASSPDPDRTYGYTF. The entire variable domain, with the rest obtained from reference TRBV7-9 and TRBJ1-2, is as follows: DTGVSQNPRHKITKRGQNVTFRCDPISEHNRLYWYRQTLGQGPEFLTYFQNEAQLEKSRLLSDRFSAERPKGSFSTLEIQRTEQGDSAMYLCASSPDPDRTYGYTFGSGTRLTVV.